This T cell receptor beta chain appears in the sequencing data of a study of long-term antiretroviral therapy in people with HIV. Looking at the study overall: About a decade before 2015, the earliest samples were taken when ART was typically delayed.

Per germline, CDR1 LNHDA and CDR2 SQIVND (reference sequence). The CDR3 is made up of 16 amino acids. With V trimmed by 4 bases and J by 7 bases, 13 bases remained unmatched. Version v3.0 of the immunoSEQ assay ran at survey level. Produced via immunoSEQ multiplex PCR; TCRdb's table is partial and in-frame only. The table has 25,000 to 35,000 clones, roughly 90% seen once. This chain joins TRBV19 and TRBJ2-7; 10 nucleotides line up with TRBD2. Sequenced material: unsorted PBMCs, taken 0.5 years after starting antiretroviral therapy. The sequence derives from a woman in her late teens or twenties with HIV. CDR3 sequence (DNA): TGTGCCAGTAGTAACGGACTAGCGGAATGGTCGCGGGAGCAGTACTTC. Its protein product is CASSNGLAEWSREQYF. Variable domain in full (rest from reference TRBV19 and TRBJ2-7): DGGITQSPKYLFRKEGQNVTLSCEQNLNHDAMYWYRQDPGQGLRLIYYSQIVNDFQKGDIAEGYSVSREKKESFPLTVTSAQKNPTAFYLCASSNGLAEWSREQYFGPGTRLTVT.